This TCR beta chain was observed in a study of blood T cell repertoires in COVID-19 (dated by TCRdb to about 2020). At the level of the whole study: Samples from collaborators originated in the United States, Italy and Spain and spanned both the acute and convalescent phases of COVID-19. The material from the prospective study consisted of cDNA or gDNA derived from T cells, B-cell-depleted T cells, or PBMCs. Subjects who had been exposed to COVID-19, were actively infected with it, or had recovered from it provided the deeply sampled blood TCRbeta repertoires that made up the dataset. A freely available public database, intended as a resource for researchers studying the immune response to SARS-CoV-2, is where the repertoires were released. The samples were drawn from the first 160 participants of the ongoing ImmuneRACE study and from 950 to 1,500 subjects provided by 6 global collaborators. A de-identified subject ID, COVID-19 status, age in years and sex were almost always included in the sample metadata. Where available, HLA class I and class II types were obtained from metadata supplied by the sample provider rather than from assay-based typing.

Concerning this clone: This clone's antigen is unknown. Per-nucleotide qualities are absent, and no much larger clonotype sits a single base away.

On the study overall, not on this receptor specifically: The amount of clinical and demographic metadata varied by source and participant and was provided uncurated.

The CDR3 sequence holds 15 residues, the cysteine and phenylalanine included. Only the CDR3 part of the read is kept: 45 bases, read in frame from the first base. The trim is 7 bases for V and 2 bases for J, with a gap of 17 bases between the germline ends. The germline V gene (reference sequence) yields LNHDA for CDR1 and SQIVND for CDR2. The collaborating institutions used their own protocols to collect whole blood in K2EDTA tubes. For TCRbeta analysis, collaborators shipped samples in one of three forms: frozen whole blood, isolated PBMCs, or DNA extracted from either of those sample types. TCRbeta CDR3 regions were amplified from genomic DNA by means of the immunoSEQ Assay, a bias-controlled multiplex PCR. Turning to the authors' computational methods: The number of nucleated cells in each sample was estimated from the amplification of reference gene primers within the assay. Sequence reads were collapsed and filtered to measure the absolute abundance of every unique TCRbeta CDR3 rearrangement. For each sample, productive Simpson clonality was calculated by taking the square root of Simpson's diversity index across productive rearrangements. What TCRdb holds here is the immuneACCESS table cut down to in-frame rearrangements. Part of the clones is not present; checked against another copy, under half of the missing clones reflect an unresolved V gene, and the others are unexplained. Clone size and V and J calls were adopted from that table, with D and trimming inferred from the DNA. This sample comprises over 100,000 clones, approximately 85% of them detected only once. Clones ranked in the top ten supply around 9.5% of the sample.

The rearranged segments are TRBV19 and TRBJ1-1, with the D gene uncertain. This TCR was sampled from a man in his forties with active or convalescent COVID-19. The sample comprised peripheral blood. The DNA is TGTGCCAGTAAGGGTTTGGACGCGGGAAACACTGAAGCTTTCTTT. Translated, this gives CASKGLDAGNTEAFF.